Included here is one T cell receptor beta chain sequence, with context. What it binds is not known. The data were obtained in a study of regulatory dendritic cells for organ transplantation. Study observations and caveats: Regulatory dendritic cells appeared to expand memory CD8+ clones less than mature ones. Resting memory CD8+ T cells held the most alloreactive clonotypes.

This CDR3 comprises 13 residues. V was pared by 3 bases and J by 5 bases, with 7 bases between. Germline V lookup: CDR1 SEHNR, CDR2 FQNEAQ (reference sequence). The assay was immunoSEQ multiplex PCR, and TCRdb's table has in-frame clones only and misses some. This sample has some 18,000 clones, with roughly 80% found just once. Sorted subsets were CFSE-labeled and cultured four to five days with allogeneic dendritic cells. FACS sorted CD4+ or CD8+ T cells into CD45RA+ naive and CD45RO+ memory. Sequences were obtained from memory CD4+ T cells from blood cultured with regulatory dendritic cells. Regarding subset: CD45RO+ memory T cells. The chain employs TRBV7-9 and TRBJ2-2; weak D call: TRBD2 (5 bases). The source of this sequence is a human donor in good health. DNA for the CDR3: TGTGCCAGCAGCTTTACGGGGACCGGGGAGCTGTTTTTT. Protein: CASSFTGTGELFF. Full variable domain (outside the CDR3, taken from reference TRBV7-9 and TRBJ2-2): DTGVSQNPRHKITKRGQNVTFRCDPISEHNRLYWYRQTLGQGPEFLTYFQNEAQLEKSRLLSDRFSAERPKGSFSTLEIQRTEQGDSAMYLCASSFTGTGELFFGEGSRLTVL.